This T cell receptor beta chain was retrieved from a study of T cell clonality in common variable immunodeficiency. Overall study results and limits: Fewer deletions and N-nucleotide insertions were reportedly seen in common variable immunodeficiency TCR beta sequences. Compared with controls, CVID subjects had fewer shared TCRbeta clones.

Turning to this clone: No antigen is known for it. The CDR3 end falls 3 residues outside the read, so it is completed with the germline J gene.

Profiled with immunoSEQ multiplex PCR; TCRdb holds only in-frame clones, not every one. The table lists roughly 50,000 clones, no singletons, with about 3.7% in the top ten. Heparinized whole blood, about 4.5 to 9 ml, came from each donor. This CDR3 contains 13 residues. The V segment lost 6 bases and the J segment 4 bases; nucleotides outside the gene matches: 8. Germline-derived CDR1 and CDR2 are DFQATT and SNEGSKA (reference sequence). The gene calls are TRBV20-1 and TRBJ1-2, with 7 bases aligning to TRBD1. This sequence originates from a person aged 18 to 70 in good health. Sequenced: peripheral blood mononuclear cells. The CDR3 DNA, read in part, is TGCAGTGCCCCGACAGGGACTAGCTATGGC. Its protein product is CSAPTGTSYG. The whole CDR3 reads CSAPTGTSYGYTF.